The clone carrying this T cell receptor (beta chain) has a handful of counts. These data originate in a study of T cells after yellow fever vaccination. Each CDR3 protein gets one entry after TCRdb re-called the 5' RACE reads with MiXCR. The sample records some 350,000 distinct CDR3 sequences, approximately 4% being singletons. This sample comprised PBMCs, obtained 5 days after the yellow fever booster vaccination. This TCR was sampled from a man aged 18 to 29 who received the YFV17D yellow fever vaccine.

The CDR3 spells CASTTDIGELFF. The CDR3 bases are TGTGCCAGCACCACCGACATTGGGGAGCTGTTTTTT. V gene TRBV6-5 combines with J gene TRBJ2-2; D is unresolved. The germline V gene encodes CDR1 MNHEY and CDR2 SVGAGI. The CDR3 runs to 12 residues. V was clipped by 7 bases and J by 8 bases, with 11 bases between them.